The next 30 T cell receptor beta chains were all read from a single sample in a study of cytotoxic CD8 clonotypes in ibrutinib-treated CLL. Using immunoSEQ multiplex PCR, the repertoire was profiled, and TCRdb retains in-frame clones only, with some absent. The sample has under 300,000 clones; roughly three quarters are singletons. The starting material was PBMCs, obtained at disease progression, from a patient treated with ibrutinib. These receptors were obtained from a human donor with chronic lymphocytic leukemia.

CDR3 loop: CASSLKRGSYNEQFF. CDR3 coding DNA: TGTGCCAGCAGCTTGAAGCGGGGAAGCTACAATGAGCAGTTCTTC. J is TRBJ2-1 and V is TRBV7-2; 7 bases align to TRBD2. J gave up 3 bases and V 3 bases, and 5 bases lay outside the gene matches. This CDR3 comprises 15 residues. Looked up from germline, CDR1 is SGHTA and CDR2 is FQGNSA.

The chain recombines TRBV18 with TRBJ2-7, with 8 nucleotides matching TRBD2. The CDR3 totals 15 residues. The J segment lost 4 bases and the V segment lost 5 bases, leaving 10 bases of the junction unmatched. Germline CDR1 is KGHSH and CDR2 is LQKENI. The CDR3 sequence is CASSDGRLAQYEQYF. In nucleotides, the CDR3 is TGTGCCAGCTCAGACGGGAGACTAGCGCAATACGAGCAGTACTTC.

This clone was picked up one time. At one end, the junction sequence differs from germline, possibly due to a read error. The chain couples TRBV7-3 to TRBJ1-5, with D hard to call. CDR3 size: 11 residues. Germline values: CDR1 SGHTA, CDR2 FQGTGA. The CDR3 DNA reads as TGTGCCAGCCCCCCGTCCCCCATCATGACTTTT. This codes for CASPPSPIMTF.

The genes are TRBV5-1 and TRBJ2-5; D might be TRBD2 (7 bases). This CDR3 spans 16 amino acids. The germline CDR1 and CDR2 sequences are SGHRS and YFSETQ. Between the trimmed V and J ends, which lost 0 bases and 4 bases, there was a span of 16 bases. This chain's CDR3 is CASSLEGGRNRETQYF. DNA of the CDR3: TGCGCCAGCAGCTTGGAGGGGGGGCGAAATCGAGAGACCCAGTACTTC. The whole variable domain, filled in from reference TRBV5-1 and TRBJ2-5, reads KAGVTQTPRYLIKTRGQQVTLSCSPISGHRSVSWYQQTPGQGLQFLFEYFSETQRNKGNFPGRFSGRQFSNSRSEMNVSTLELGDSALYLCASSLEGGRNRETQYFGPGTRLLVL.

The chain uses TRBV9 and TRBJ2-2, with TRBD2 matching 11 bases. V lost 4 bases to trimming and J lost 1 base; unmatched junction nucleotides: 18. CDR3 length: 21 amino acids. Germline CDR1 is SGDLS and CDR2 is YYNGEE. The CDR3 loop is CASSPRIGPGLAEQNTGELFF. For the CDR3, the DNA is TGTGCCAGCAGCCCACGGATCGGACCGGGACTAGCGGAACAGAACACCGGGGAGCTGTTTTTT.

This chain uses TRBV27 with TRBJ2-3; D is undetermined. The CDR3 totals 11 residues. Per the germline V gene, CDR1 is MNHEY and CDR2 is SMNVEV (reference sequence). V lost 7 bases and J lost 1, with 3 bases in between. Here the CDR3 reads CASIGTDTQYF. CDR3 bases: TGTGCCAGCATTGGCACAGATACGCAGTATTTT.

The DNA for the CDR3 is TGTGCCAGTAGTATAGGGGCGGGTGATCAGCCCCAGCATTTT. Encoded protein: CASSIGAGDQPQHF. The chain links TRBV19 to TRBJ1-5; D unclear. Germline lookup yields CDR1 LNHDA and CDR2 SQIVND (reference sequence). The V end was cut by 1 base, the J end by 5 bases, with 9 bases between. This CDR3 spans 14 amino acids.

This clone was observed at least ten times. The CDR3 DNA sequence: TGTGCCAGCAGCCAAGAGAGGGTGCAAGAGCAGTTCTTC. Its protein is CASSQERVQEQFF. The rearrangement joins TRBV11-2 to TRBJ2-1; the D gene is possibly TRBD2 (5 bases). The CDR3 contains 13 residues. Between the trimmed V and J ends, which lost 5 bases and 10 bases, there was a span of 15 bases. Germline CDR1 reads SGHAT; CDR2 reads FQNNGV.

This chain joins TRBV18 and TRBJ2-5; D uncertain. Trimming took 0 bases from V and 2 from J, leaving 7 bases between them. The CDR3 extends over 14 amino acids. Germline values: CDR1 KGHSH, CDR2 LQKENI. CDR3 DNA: TGTGCCAGCTCACCACCAGGGATACAAGAGACCCAGTACTTC. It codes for CASSPPGIQETQYF.

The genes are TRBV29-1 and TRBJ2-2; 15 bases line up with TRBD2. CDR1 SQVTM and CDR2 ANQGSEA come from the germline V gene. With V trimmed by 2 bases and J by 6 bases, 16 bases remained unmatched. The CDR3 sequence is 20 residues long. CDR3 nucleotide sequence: TGCAGCGTTGAAAGGCGCGGAGGTTGGACTAGCGGGGGGGCCCCCGGGGAGCTGTTTTTT. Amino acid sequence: CSVERRGGWTSGGAPGELFF.

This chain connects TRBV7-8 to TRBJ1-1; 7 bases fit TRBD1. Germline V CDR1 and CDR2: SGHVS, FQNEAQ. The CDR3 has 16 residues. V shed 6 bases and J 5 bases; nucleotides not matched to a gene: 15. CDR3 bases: TGTGCCAGCAGGTTCGGGACAGCTGGGTCGGGAACTGAAGCTTTCTTT. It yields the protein CASRFGTAGSGTEAFF.

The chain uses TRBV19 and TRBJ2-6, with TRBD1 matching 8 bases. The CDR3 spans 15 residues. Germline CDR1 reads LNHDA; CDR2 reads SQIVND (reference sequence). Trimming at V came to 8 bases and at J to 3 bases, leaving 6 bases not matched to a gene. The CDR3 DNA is TGTGCCAGTGGCGACAGGGGTGGTGGGGCCAACGTCCTGACTTTC. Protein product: CASGDRGGGANVLTF.

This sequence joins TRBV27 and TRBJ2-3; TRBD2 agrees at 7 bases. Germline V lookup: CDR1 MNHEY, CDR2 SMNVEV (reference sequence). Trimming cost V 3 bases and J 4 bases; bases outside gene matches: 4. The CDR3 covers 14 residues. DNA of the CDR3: TGTGCCAGCAGTTTGTGGGAGGGCGCAGATACGCAGTATTTT. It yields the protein CASSLWEGADTQYF.

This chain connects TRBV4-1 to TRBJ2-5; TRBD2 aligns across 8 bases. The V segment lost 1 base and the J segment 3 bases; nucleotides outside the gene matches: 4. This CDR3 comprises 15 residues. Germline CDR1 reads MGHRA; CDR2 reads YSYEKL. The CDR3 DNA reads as TGCGCCAGCAGCCAAGTGGGTAGCGGGAAAGAGACCCAGTACTTC. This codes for CASSQVGSGKETQYF.

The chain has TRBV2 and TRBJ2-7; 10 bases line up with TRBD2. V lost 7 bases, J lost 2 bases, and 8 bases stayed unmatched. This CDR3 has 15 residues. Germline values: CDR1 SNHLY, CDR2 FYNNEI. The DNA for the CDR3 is TGTGCCAGCAATCCTACTAGCGGGGTTCCCTACGAGCAGTACTTC. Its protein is CASNPTSGVPYEQYF.

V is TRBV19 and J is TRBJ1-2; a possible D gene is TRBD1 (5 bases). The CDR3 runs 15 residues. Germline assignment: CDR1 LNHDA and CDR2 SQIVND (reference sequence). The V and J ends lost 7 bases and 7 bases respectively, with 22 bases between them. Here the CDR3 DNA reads TGTGCCAGTAATAAGGGCCAGGGTGTATTATCTGGCTACACCTTC. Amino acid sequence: CASNKGQGVLSGYTF.

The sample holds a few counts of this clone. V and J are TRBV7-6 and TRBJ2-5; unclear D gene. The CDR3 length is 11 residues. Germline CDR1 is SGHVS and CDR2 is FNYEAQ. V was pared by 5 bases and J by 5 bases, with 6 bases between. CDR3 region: CASSPKETQYF. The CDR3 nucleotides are TGTGCCAGCAGCCCCAAGGAGACCCAGTACTTC.

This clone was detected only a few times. The CDR3 coding sequence is TGTGCCAGCAGACCTGGACTAGCGGGAGCTCAAGAGCAGTACTTC. It encodes CASRPGLAGAQEQYF. V gene TRBV11-2 combines with J gene TRBJ2-7; 13 bases agree with TRBD2. The CDR3 is 15 residues long. The ends lost 6 bases at V and 7 bases at J; junction bases unmatched: 9. Germline lookup yields CDR1 SGHAT and CDR2 FQNNGV.

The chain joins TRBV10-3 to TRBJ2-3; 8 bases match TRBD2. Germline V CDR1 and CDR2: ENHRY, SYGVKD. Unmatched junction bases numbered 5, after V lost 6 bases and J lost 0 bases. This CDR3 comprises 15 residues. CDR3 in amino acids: CAIRLAGVSTDTQYF. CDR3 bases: TGTGCCATCAGGCTAGCGGGCGTAAGCACAGATACGCAGTATTTT.

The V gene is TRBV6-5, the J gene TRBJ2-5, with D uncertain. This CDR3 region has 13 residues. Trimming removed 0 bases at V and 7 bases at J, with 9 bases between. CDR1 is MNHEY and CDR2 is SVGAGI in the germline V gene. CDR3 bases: TGTGCCAGCAGTTACTCCCAGCTAGGGACCCAGTACTTC. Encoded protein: CASSYSQLGTQYF.

CDR3 DNA: TGCAGCGTTGAAGATTCGGCGGGAGTGACAGATACGCAGTATTTT. Translated: CSVEDSAGVTDTQYF. The rearrangement joins TRBV29-1 to TRBJ2-3, with TRBD2 identical over 7 bases. The V and J ends lost 0 bases and 3 bases, in that order; junction bases with no gene match: 6. Per the germline V gene, CDR1 is SQVTM and CDR2 is ANQGSEA. The CDR3 has 15 amino acids.

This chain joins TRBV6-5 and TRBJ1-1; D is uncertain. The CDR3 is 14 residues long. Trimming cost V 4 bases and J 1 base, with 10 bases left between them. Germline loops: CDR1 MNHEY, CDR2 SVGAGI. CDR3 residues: CASSFGQANTEAFF. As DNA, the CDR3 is TGTGCCAGCAGTTTTGGGCAGGCGAACACTGAAGCTTTCTTT.

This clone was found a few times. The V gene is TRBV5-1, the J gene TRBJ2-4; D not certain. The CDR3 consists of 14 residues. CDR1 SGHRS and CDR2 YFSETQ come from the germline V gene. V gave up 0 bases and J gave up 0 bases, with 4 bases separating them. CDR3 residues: CASSLGIAKNIQYF. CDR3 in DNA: TGCGCCAGCAGCTTGGGGATAGCCAAAAACATTCAGTACTTC.

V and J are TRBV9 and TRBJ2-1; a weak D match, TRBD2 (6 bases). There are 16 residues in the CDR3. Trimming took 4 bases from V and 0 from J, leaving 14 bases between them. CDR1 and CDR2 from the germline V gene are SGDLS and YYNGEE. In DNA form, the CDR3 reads TGTGCCAGCAGCCCCCAGGTGGGGGGCTCCTACAATGAGCAGTTCTTC. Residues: CASSPQVGGSYNEQFF.

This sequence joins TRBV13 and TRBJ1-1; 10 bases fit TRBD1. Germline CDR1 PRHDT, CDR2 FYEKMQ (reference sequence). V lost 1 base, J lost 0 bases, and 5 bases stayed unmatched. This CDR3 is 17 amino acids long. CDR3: CASSLDPGQGLNTEAFF. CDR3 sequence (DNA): TGTGCCAGCAGCTTAGACCCGGGACAGGGGCTGAACACTGAAGCTTTCTTT.

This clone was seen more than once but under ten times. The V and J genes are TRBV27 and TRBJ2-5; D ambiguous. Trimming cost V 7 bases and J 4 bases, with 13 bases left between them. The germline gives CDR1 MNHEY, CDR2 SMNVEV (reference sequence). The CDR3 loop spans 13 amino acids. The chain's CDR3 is CASKETGGETQYF. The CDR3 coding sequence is TGTGCCAGCAAGGAGACGGGCGGAGAGACCCAGTACTTC.

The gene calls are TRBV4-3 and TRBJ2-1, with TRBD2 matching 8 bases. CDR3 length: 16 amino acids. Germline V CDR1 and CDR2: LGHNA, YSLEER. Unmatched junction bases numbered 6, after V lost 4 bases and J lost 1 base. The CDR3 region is CASSLGLARSYNEQFF. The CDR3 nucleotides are TGCGCCAGCAGCCTAGGACTAGCTCGTTCCTACAATGAGCAGTTCTTC.

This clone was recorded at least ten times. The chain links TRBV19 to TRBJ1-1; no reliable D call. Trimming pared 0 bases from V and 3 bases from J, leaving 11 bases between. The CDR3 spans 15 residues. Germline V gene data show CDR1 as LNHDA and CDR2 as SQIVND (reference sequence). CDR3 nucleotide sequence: TGTGCCAGTAGTATAGAAGCGGGCCGGGACACTGAAGCTTTCTTT. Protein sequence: CASSIEAGRDTEAFF.

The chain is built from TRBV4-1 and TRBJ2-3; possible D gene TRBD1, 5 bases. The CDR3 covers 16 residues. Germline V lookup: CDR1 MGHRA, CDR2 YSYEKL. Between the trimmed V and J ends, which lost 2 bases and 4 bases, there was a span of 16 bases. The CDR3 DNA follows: TGCGCCAGCAGCCAATTAGCAGGGTCTTTCCCAGATACGCAGTATTTT. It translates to CASSQLAGSFPDTQYF.

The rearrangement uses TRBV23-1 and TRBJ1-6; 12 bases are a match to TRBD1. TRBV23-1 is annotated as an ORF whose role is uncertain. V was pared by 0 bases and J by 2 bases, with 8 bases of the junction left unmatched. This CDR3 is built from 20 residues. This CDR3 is CASSQSRGDRGHPYNSPLHF. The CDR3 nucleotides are TGCGCCAGCAGTCAATCGAGGGGGGACAGGGGGCATCCCTATAATTCACCCCTCCACTTT.